The 23 T cell receptor beta chains below come from one sample, sequenced in a study of siplizumab effects on memory and regulatory T cells. The table came from immunoSEQ multiplex PCR; TCRdb's copy has only in-frame clones and leaves some out. The data show around 95,000 clones, 94% seen once. Sequenced: non-Treg CD4+ T cells sorted from blood. Every receptor here comes from a human donor in good health.

This chain uses TRBV19 with TRBJ1-2; unclear D gene. This CDR3 comprises 13 residues. The V and J ends lost 7 bases and 4 bases respectively, with 13 bases between them. Germline V gene data show CDR1 as LNHDA and CDR2 as SQIVND (reference sequence). The CDR3 spells CASTLGRGYGYTF. In nucleotides, the CDR3 is TGTGCCAGTACCCTCGGACGTGGCTATGGCTACACCTTC.

This clone has more than one count but fewer than ten. The chain employs TRBV7-3 and TRBJ2-5; D gene ambiguous. The CDR3 has 14 amino acids. Looked up from germline, CDR1 is SGHTA and CDR2 is FQGTGA. V lost 2 bases and J lost 1, with 8 bases in between. The CDR3 DNA reads TGTGCCAGCAGCTTATCGGCTAGCCAAGAGACCCAGTACTTC. Translation: CASSLSASQETQYF.

The V gene is TRBV6-5, the J gene TRBJ2-3; 11 bases line up with TRBD2. Trimming cost V 5 bases and J 6 bases; bases outside gene matches: 4. CDR1 MNHEY and CDR2 SVGAGI come from the germline V gene. This CDR3 has 14 residues. The CDR3 sequence is CASSTLAGADTQYF. Here the CDR3 DNA reads TGTGCCAGCAGTACACTAGCGGGAGCCGATACGCAGTATTTT.

This chain connects TRBV19 to TRBJ2-7; the match to TRBD1 covers 10 bases. The length of the CDR3 is 13 residues. The V gene end was trimmed by 10 bases and the J gene end by 6 bases; junction bases not matched to a gene: 9. The germline CDR1 and CDR2 sequences are LNHDA and SQIVND (reference sequence). CDR3 nucleotides: TGTGCCACCTTGGAGGACAGGGGGTTCGAGCAGTACTTC. It encodes CATLEDRGFEQYF. The full variable domain, with the rest looked up from reference TRBV19 and TRBJ2-7, is DGGITQSPKYLFRKEGQNVTLSCEQNLNHDAMYWYRQDPGQGLRLIYYSQIVNDFQKGDIAEGYSVSREKKESFPLTVTSAQKNPTAFYLCATLEDRGFEQYFGPGTRLTVT.

V gene TRBV11-2 combines with J gene TRBJ1-2, with 7 nucleotides matching TRBD1. The CDR3 extends over 15 amino acids. Germline trimming cut 5 bases from V and 6 bases from J; bases unmatched to any gene: 12. Germline assignment: CDR1 SGHAT and CDR2 FQNNGV. CDR3 sequence (DNA): TGTGCCAGCAGCGCCGGGGACAGATTCTCGCATGGCTACACCTTC. It codes for CASSAGDRFSHGYTF. The whole variable domain, remainder taken from reference TRBV11-2 and TRBJ1-2, is EAGVAQSPRYKIIEKRQSVAFWCNPISGHATLYWYQQILGQGPKLLIQFQNNGVVDDSQLPKDRFSAERLKGVDSTLKIQPAKLEDSAVYLCASSAGDRFSHGYTFGSGTRLTVV.

The chain is built from TRBV5-1 and TRBJ2-5; D gene uncertain. The V end lost 0 bases, the J end lost 5 bases, and 8 bases lay between the germline ends. Germline CDR1 is SGHRS and CDR2 is YFSETQ. The CDR3 has 13 amino acids. This CDR3 is CASSLDRPETQYF. The CDR3 nucleotides are TGCGCCAGCAGCTTGGACCGGCCGGAGACCCAGTACTTC. Complete variable domain (other parts from reference TRBV5-1 and TRBJ2-5): KAGVTQTPRYLIKTRGQQVTLSCSPISGHRSVSWYQQTPGQGLQFLFEYFSETQRNKGNFPGRFSGRQFSNSRSEMNVSTLELGDSALYLCASSLDRPETQYFGPGTRLLVL.

This chain joins TRBV14 and TRBJ1-1; 9 positions agree with TRBD1. The ends lost 6 bases at V and 2 bases at J; junction bases unmatched: 13. In germline, CDR1 is SGHDN, CDR2 FVKESK. This CDR3 spans 17 amino acids. The CDR3 bases are TGTGCCAGCAGTTCAGCGGACAGGGGCCTGCACAACACTGAAGCTTTCTTT. Translated, it gives CASSSADRGLHNTEAFF. Looking up the rest from reference TRBV14 and TRBJ1-1 gives the full variable domain: EAGVTQFPSHSVIEKGQTVTLRCDPISGHDNLYWYRRVMGKEIKFLLHFVKESKQDESGMPNNRFLAERTGGTYSTLKVQPAELEDSGVYFCASSSADRGLHNTEAFFGQGTRLTVV.

The V and J genes are TRBV11-2 and TRBJ2-6, with D hard to call. The CDR3 is 17 residues long. Trimming took off 1 base at V and 3 bases at J, with 13 bases between the two ends. CDR1 is SGHAT and CDR2 is FQNNGV in the germline V gene. CDR3 in amino acids: CASSLAVSAFGANVLTF. The CDR3 coding sequence is TGTGCCAGCAGCTTAGCGGTCAGTGCATTTGGGGCCAACGTCCTGACTTTC.

The chain employs TRBV7-3 and TRBJ1-5; no clear D gene. In germline, CDR1 is SGHTA, CDR2 FQGTGA. The V end was cut by 5 bases, the J end by 1 base, with 9 bases between. This CDR3 is 14 amino acids long. This CDR3 reads CASSPPGSNQPQHF. The CDR3 nucleotides are TGTGCCAGCAGCCCCCCAGGCAGCAATCAGCCCCAGCATTTT.

V is TRBV18 and J is TRBJ1-5, with D maybe TRBD1 (5 bases). The V and J ends lost 5 bases and 4 bases respectively, with 12 bases between them. CDR1 and CDR2 (germline): KGHSH, LQKENI. CDR3 size: 14 residues. The DNA for the CDR3 is TGTGCCAGCTCATACTCCTCAGGGAATCAGCCCCAGCATTTT. This encodes CASSYSSGNQPQHF.

Note on this clone: One end of the junction does not line up with germline, which may come from a read error. The DNA of the CDR3 is TGTGCCAGCAGCGCCCAGGGGGTCGGGGAGCTGCTTTTT. Its translation is CASSAQGVGELLF. The V call is TRBV9, the J call TRBJ2-2; the match to TRBD1 covers 7 bases. Germline CDR1 reads SGDLS; CDR2 reads YYNGEE. The CDR3 totals 13 residues.

The chain couples TRBV5-1 to TRBJ2-5, with 10 bases fitting TRBD1. Germline values: CDR1 SGHRS, CDR2 YFSETQ. The V and J ends lost 0 bases and 2 bases, in that order; junction bases with no gene match: 4. The CDR3 has 16 residues. The CDR3 spells CASSLGAGQGQETQYF. The CDR3 coding sequence is TGCGCCAGCAGCTTGGGGGCGGGACAGGGGCAAGAGACCCAGTACTTC.

J is TRBJ2-1 and V is TRBV7-3; the D gene is possibly TRBD2 (6 bases). Between the trimmed V and J ends, which lost 5 bases and 7 bases, there was a span of 12 bases. This CDR3 comprises 13 residues. Germline-derived CDR1 and CDR2 are SGHTA and FQGTGA. The CDR3 reads CASSPLTRNEQFF. CDR3 in DNA: TGTGCCAGCAGCCCCTTGACTAGAAATGAGCAGTTCTTC.

A few counts support this clone. The V gene is TRBV27, the J gene TRBJ2-3; D call uncertain. V lost 2 bases, J lost 5 bases, and 2 bases lay in between. The V gene's germline CDR1 is MNHEY and CDR2 SMNVEV (reference sequence). This CDR3 spans 11 amino acids. For the CDR3, the DNA is TGTGCCAGCAGTTTAAAAGATACGCAGTATTTT. Translation gives CASSLKDTQYF.

This chain uses TRBV11-2 with TRBJ2-3; TRBD2 matches at 9 bases. V lost 5 bases, J lost 6 bases, and 9 bases stayed unmatched. The germline gives CDR1 SGHAT, CDR2 FQNNGV. This CDR3 comprises 15 residues. The CDR3 here is CASSPHGGRVDTQYF. CDR3 coding DNA: TGTGCCAGCAGCCCCCATGGCGGGAGGGTTGATACGCAGTATTTT.

The chain couples TRBV5-1 to TRBJ1-1, with 7 positions matching TRBD1. Germline lookup yields CDR1 SGHRS and CDR2 YFSETQ. V trimming: 4 bases; J trimming: 0 bases; junction bases outside the gene matches: 6. The CDR3 extends over 15 amino acids. The CDR3 protein is CASSRRQGLNTEAFF. The CDR3 DNA is TGCGCCAGCAGCCGGAGACAGGGCCTGAACACTGAAGCTTTCTTT.

The chain combines TRBV28 with TRBJ1-3, with a tentative D call TRBD1 (5 bases). Trimming removed 5 bases at V and 3 bases at J, with 17 bases between. This CDR3 has 16 residues. Germline-derived CDR1 and CDR2 are MDHEN and SYDVKM. The CDR3 region is CASSLGTATLGNTIYF. The CDR3 coding sequence is TGTGCCAGCAGTCTCGGGACGGCAACTCTTGGAAACACCATATATTTT. The complete variable domain, with remaining parts taken from reference TRBV28 and TRBJ1-3, reads DVKVTQSSRYLVKRTGEKVFLECVQDMDHENMFWYRQDPGLGLRLIYFSYDVKMKEKGDIPEGYSVSREKKERFSLILESASTNQTSMYLCASSLGTATLGNTIYFGEGSWLTVV.

The gene calls are TRBV2 and TRBJ2-5; D gene ambiguous. Trimming stripped 6 bases from V and 9 bases from J, with 20 bases between. Per germline, CDR1 SNHLY and CDR2 FYNNEI. CDR3 length: 14 residues. This CDR3 is CASSEPSGRKAQYF. CDR3 bases: TGTGCCAGCAGCGAACCCTCTGGACGAAAGGCCCAGTACTTC.

The V gene is TRBV7-3, the J gene TRBJ2-2; D not certain. V was trimmed by 5 bases and J by 4 bases, leaving 11 bases between them. Germline V gene data show CDR1 as SGHTA and CDR2 as FQGTGA. The CDR3 has 14 amino acids. The DNA of the CDR3 is TGTGCCAGCAGCCTAAGGGATCCCACCGGGGAGCTGTTTTTT. As protein: CASSLRDPTGELFF.

This clone was seen more than once but under ten times. The chain carries TRBV5-4 and TRBJ1-3; D gene uncertain. Germline values: CDR1 SGHNT, CDR2 YYREEE (reference sequence). The V and J ends lost 2 bases and 0 bases respectively, with 12 bases between them. The CDR3 sequence is 16 residues long. CDR3 residues: CASSFGLRSSGNTIYF. For the CDR3, the DNA is TGTGCCAGCAGCTTTGGGCTCCGGAGCTCTGGAAACACCATATATTTT.

This clone appeared a single time. The chain couples TRBV6-6 to TRBJ2-3; 9 bases align to TRBD2. Trimming cost V 6 bases and J 3 bases; bases outside gene matches: 7. This CDR3 region has 15 residues. The germline CDR1 and CDR2 sequences are MNHNY and SVGAGI (reference sequence). The CDR3 sequence is CASRRRGRATDTQYF. The CDR3 bases are TGTGCCAGCAGGCGCCGCGGGAGGGCGACAGATACGCAGTATTTT.

The chain joins TRBV6-6 to TRBJ2-7; 7 positions agree with TRBD2. In germline, CDR1 is MNHNY, CDR2 SVGAGI (reference sequence). This CDR3 region has 14 residues. With 2 bases clipped from V and 5 bases from J, the junction kept 6 bases outside the gene matches. The CDR3 loop reads CASSYGGSLDEQYF. CDR3 in DNA: TGTGCCAGCAGTTACGGCGGGAGTCTCGACGAGCAGTACTTC.

The chain carries TRBV14 and TRBJ2-3; a possible D gene is TRBD2 (6 bases). This CDR3 region has 15 residues. V was cut by 5 bases and J by 1 base, with 13 bases left in between. Per the germline V gene, CDR1 is SGHDN and CDR2 is FVKESK. The CDR3 sequence is CASSSRLGGTDTQYF. CDR3 nucleotide sequence: TGTGCCAGCAGCTCCCGACTAGGGGGCACAGATACGCAGTATTTT.